Listed here are 9 T cell receptor beta chains from one sample, sequenced in a study of graft-versus-host responses after intestinal transplantation. Profiling relied on immunoSEQ multiplex PCR, and the TCRdb table lists in-frame clones only, not all of them. The data hold over 9,500 clones, with around 85% observed a single time. This sample comprised PBMCs, obtained roughly 300 days after intestinal transplant. The receptor set was obtained from a human patient who received an intestinal transplant, so some T cells may come from the graft donor.

V gene TRBV14 combines with J gene TRBJ2-5; TRBD1 is a possible D gene (6 bases). V was trimmed by 0 bases and J by 4 bases, leaving 9 bases between them. This CDR3 is 14 amino acids long. Germline CDR1 SGHDN, CDR2 FVKESK. This CDR3 reads CASSQDRGVETQYF. The CDR3 bases are TGTGCCAGCAGCCAAGACAGGGGCGTAGAGACCCAGTACTTC.

The table lists this clone with a count of one. V usage is TRBV27 and J usage is TRBJ2-7; D remains ambiguous. Germline V gene sequence: CDR1 MNHEY, CDR2 SMNVEV (reference sequence). The germline V and J ends were trimmed by 5 bases and 3 bases, with 20 bases remaining between them. The CDR3 loop spans 16 amino acids. The CDR3, as DNA: TGTGCCAGCAGTCCCCTGGGTAATTATGGTTTCTACGAGCAGTACTTC. It specifies CASSPLGNYGFYEQYF.

This chain joins TRBV5-6 and TRBJ2-1, with no clear D. Trimming left V 3 bases short and J 7 bases short, with 8 bases between. Germline V lookup: CDR1 SGHDT, CDR2 YYEEEE. The CDR3 has 12 residues. The DNA of the CDR3 is TGTGCCAGCAGCTCATCCAGGAATGAGCAGTTCTTC. This sequence encodes CASSSSRNEQFF. The full variable domain, with the rest looked up from reference TRBV5-6 and TRBJ2-1, is DAGVTQSPTHLIKTRGQQVTLRCSPKSGHDTVSWYQQALGQGPQFIFQYYEEEERQRGNFPDRFSGHQFPNYSSELNVNALLLGDSALYLCASSSSRNEQFFGPGTRLTVL.

The gene calls are TRBV30 and TRBJ2-7; possible D gene TRBD1, 6 bases. CDR1 is GTSNPN and CDR2 is SVGIG in the germline V gene (reference sequence). The CDR3 sequence is 13 residues long. V lost 4 bases to trimming and J lost 0 bases, with 10 bases between them. The CDR3 sequence is CAWMRTASYEQYF. The CDR3 DNA reads TGTGCCTGGATGAGGACAGCCTCCTACGAGCAGTACTTC. Together with reference TRBV30 and TRBJ2-7, the CDR3 gives the full variable domain: SQTIHQWPATLVQPVGSPLSLECTVEGTSNPNLYWYRQAAGRGLQLLFYSVGIGQISSEVPQNLSASRPQDRQFILSSKKLLLSDSGFYLCAWMRTASYEQYFGPGTRLTVT.

The chain combines TRBV18 with TRBJ2-1; 10 bases match TRBD1. Germline values: CDR1 KGHSH, CDR2 LQKENI. CDR3 length: 14 amino acids. V lost 5 bases and J lost 8; bases outside the gene matches: 6. Written as DNA, the CDR3 is TGTGCCAGCTCATGGGACAGGGGAAGCGATGAGCAGTTCTTC. Protein product: CASSWDRGSDEQFF.

The CDR3 coding sequence is TGTGCCAGCAGCCCTCGGACAGGGATCCTTATGGGCTACACCTTC. It specifies CASSPRTGILMGYTF. V gene TRBV13 combines with J gene TRBJ1-2, with 8 bases fitting TRBD1. The ends lost 5 bases at V and 8 bases at J; junction bases unmatched: 13. There are 15 residues in the CDR3. CDR1 is PRHDT, CDR2 FYEKMQ, per germline (reference sequence).

The rearrangement joins TRBV6-1 to TRBJ2-7; 9 bases map to TRBD1. V gave up 2 bases and J gave up 1 base; unmatched junction bases: 3. The CDR3 runs 15 residues. Germline CDR1 reads MNHNS; CDR2 reads SASEGT. The CDR3 protein is CASSEIGTGSYEQYF. The CDR3 bases are TGTGCCAGCAGTGAAATTGGGACAGGGTCCTACGAGCAGTACTTC.

The CDR3 bases are TGTGCCAGCAGCGTAGAGCTAGCGGGATCCCAAGAGACCCAGTACTTC. It translates to CASSVELAGSQETQYF. The chain has TRBV9 and TRBJ2-5; 9 bases map to TRBD2. The CDR3 totals 16 residues. J gave up 1 base and V 0 bases, and 4 bases lay outside the gene matches. Germline V lookup: CDR1 SGDLS, CDR2 YYNGEE.

This clone occurred a few times. V gene TRBV28 combines with J gene TRBJ2-7; perhaps TRBD1 as D (6 bases). Trimming removed 6 bases at V and 5 bases at J, with 17 bases between. CDR3 length equals 14 residues. Germline V lookup: CDR1 MDHEN, CDR2 SYDVKM. The CDR3 sequence: CASSSRGRGHEQYF. CDR3 nucleotide sequence: TGTGCCAGCAGCTCTCGGGGCAGGGGCCACGAGCAGTACTTC.